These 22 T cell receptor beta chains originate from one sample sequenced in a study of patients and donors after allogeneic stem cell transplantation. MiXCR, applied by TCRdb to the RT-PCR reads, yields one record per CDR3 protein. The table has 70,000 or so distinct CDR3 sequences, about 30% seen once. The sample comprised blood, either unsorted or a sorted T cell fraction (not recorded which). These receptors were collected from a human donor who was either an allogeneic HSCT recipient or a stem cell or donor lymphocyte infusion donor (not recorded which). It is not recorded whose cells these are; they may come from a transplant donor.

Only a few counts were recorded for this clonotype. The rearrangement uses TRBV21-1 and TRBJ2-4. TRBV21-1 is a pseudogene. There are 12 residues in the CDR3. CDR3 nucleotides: TGTGCCAGCAGCAAAGCACCAAACATTCAGTACTTC. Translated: CASSKAPNIQYF.

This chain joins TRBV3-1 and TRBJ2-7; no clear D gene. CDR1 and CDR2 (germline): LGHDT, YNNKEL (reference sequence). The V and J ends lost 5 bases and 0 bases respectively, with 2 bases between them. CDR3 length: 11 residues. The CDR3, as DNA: TGTGCCAGCAGCTCCTCCTACGAGCAGTACTTC. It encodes CASSSSYEQYF.

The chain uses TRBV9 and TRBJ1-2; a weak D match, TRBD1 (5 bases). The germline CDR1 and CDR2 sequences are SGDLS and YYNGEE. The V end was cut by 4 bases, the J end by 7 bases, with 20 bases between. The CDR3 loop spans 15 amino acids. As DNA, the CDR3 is TGTGCCAGCAGCCCAAGTCGAGGGGTATTGCGTGGCTACACCTTC. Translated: CASSPSRGVLRGYTF.

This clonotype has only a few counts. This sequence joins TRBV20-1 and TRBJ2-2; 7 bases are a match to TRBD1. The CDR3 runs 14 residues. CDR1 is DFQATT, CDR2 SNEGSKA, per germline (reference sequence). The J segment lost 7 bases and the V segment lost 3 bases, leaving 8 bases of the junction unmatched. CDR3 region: CSASQGQSNGELFF. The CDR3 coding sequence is TGCAGTGCTAGCCAGGGACAGAGTAACGGGGAGCTGTTTTTT.

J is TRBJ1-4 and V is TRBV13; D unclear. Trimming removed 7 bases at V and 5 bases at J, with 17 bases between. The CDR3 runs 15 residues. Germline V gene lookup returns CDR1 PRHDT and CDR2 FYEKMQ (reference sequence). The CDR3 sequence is CASTRILGGNEKLFF. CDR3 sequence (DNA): TGTGCCAGCACCCGGATCCTAGGAGGGAATGAAAAACTGTTTTTT.

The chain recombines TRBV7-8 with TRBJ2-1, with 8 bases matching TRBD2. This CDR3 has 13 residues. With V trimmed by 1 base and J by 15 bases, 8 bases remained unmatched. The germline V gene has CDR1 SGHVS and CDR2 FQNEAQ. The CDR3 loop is CASSLGGLELPFF. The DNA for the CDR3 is TGTGCCAGCAGCTTAGGGGGACTAGAGTTGCCGTTCTTC.

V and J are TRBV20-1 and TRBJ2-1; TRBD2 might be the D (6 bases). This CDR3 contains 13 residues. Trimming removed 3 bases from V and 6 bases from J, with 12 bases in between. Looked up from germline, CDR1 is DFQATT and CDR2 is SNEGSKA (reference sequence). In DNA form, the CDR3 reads TGCAGTGCTAGCCCCGGGACTTTCAATGAGCAGTTCTTC. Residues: CSASPGTFNEQFF.

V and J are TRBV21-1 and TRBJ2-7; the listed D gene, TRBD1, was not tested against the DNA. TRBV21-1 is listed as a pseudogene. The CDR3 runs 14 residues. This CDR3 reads CASRHGTGGYEQYF. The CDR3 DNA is TGTGCCAGCAGACACGGGACAGGGGGCTACGAGCAGTACTTC.

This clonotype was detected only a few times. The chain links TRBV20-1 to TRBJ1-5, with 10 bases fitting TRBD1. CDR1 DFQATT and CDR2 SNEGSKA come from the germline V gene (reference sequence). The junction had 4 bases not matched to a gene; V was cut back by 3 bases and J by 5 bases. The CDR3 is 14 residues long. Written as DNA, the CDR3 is TGCAGTGCTAGGAGACAGGGGGCTGATCAGCCCCAGCATTTT. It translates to CSARRQGADQPQHF.

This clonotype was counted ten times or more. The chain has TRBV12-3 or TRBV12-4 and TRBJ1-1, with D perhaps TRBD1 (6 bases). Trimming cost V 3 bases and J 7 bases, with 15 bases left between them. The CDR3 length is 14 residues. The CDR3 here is CASSLKSTGYEAFF. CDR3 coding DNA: TGTGCCAGCAGTTTGAAGTCGACAGGCTATGAAGCTTTCTTT.

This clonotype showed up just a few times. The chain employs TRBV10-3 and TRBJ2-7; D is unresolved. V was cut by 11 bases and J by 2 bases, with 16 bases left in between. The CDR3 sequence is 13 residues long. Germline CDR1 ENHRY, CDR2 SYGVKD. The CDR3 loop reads CAARQGITYEQYF. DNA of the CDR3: TGTGCCGCCAGACAAGGGATTACCTACGAGCAGTACTTC.

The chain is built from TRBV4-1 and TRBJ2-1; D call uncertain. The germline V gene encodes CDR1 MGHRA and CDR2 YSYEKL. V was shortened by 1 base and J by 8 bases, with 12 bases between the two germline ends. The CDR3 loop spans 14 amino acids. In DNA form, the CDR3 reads TGCGCCAGCAGCCAAGTAGTAAAGGTCCATGAGCAGTTCTTC. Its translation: CASSQVVKVHEQFF.

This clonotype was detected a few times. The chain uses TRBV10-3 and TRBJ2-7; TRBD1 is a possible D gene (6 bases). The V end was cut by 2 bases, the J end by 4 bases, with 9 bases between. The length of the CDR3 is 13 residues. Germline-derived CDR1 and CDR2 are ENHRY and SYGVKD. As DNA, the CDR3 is TGTGCCATCAGTGAGGGACAGAGTTACGAGCAGTACTTC. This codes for CAISEGQSYEQYF.

The CDR3 loop is CAISDGQGAQPQHF. The CDR3 coding sequence is TGTGCCATCAGTGATGGCCAGGGGGCTCAGCCCCAGCATTTT. The chain recombines TRBV10-3 with TRBJ1-5, with TRBD1 identical over 8 bases. Trimming at V came to 3 bases and at J to 6 bases, leaving 4 bases not matched to a gene. CDR3 length: 14 residues. Germline-derived CDR1 and CDR2 are ENHRY and SYGVKD.

This CDR3 reads CASSYSIGVAGTYNEQFF. CDR3 nucleotides: TGTGCCAGCAGTTACTCTATTGGGGTAGCGGGGACCTACAATGAGCAGTTCTTC. This chain connects TRBV6-5 to TRBJ2-1; 8 bases fit TRBD2. Trimming cost V 0 bases and J 2 bases; bases outside gene matches: 9. Germline-derived CDR1 and CDR2 are MNHEY and SVGAGI. This CDR3 is 18 amino acids long.

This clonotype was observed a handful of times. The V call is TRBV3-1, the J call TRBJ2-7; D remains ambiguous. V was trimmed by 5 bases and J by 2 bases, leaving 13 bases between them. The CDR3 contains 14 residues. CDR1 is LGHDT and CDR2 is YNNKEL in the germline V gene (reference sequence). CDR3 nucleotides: TGTGCCAGCAGCAATCTAAAAAGGGCCTACGAGCAGTACTTC. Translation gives CASSNLKRAYEQYF.

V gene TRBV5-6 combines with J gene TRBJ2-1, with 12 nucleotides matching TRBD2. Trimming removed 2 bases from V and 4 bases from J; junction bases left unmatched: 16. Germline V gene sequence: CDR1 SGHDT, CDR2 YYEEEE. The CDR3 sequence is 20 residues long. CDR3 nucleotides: TGTGCCAGCAGCTTTAGACTAGCGGGAGCTCTAGGGGGATCTTACAATGAGCAGTTCTTC. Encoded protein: CASSFRLAGALGGSYNEQFF.

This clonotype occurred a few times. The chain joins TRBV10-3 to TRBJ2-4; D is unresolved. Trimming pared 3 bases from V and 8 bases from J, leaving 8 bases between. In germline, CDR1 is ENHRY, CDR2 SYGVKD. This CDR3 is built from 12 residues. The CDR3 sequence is CAISDSEDIQYF. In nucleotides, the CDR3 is TGTGCCATCAGTGATTCAGAAGACATTCAGTACTTC.

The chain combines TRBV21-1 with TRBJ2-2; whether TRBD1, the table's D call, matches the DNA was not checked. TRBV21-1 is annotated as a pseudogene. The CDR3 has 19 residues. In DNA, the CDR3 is TGTGCCAGCAGCAAAGCGCCTAGGGGGACAGTTATAAACACCGGGGAGCTGTTTTTT. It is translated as CASSKAPRGTVINTGELFF.

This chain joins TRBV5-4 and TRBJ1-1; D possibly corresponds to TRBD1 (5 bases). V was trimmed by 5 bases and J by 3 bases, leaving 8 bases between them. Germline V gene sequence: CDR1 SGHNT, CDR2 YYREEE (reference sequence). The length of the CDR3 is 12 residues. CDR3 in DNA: TGTGCCAGCAGGAGAGGGGACACTGAAGCTTTCTTT. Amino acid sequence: CASRRGDTEAFF.

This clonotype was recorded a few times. The CDR3 DNA sequence: TGTGCCAGCAGTTTCGTCCCACTGGTCACCGGGGAGCTGTTTTTT. It codes for CASSFVPLVTGELFF. This chain uses TRBV12-3 or TRBV12-4 with TRBJ2-2; D gene unclear. Trimming stripped 3 bases from V and 4 bases from J, with 12 bases between. The CDR3 covers 15 residues.

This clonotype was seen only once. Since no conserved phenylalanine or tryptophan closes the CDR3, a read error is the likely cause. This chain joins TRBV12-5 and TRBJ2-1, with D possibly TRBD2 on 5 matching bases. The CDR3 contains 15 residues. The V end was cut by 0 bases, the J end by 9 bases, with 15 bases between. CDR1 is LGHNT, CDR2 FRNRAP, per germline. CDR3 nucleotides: TGTGCTAGTGGTTTGGTACCCCTCGGGGTAACTGAGCAGTTCCTC. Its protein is CASGLVPLGVTEQFL.